Following are 3 T cell receptor beta chains from one sample sequenced in a study of shared clonotypes between healthy human individuals. Profiled with immunoSEQ multiplex PCR; TCRdb holds only in-frame clones, not every one. The data hold approximately 2.1 million clones, with more than 85% observed a single time. Material: naive CD4+ T cells from PBMCs. Indicated subset: CD45RA+ positively selected. Every receptor here comes from a man between 18 and 29 years old in good health. Some clones in this sample may be carry-over from other donors' samples.

The chain has TRBV28 and TRBJ1-3; D may be TRBD1 (6 bases). With 6 bases removed from V and 2 bases from J, the gap between germline ends came to 14 bases. This CDR3 spans 15 amino acids. The germline V gene encodes CDR1 MDHEN and CDR2 SYDVKM. The CDR3 bases are TGTGCCAGCAGATATATACAGGGCCCTGGAAACACCATATATTTT. The encoded protein is CASRYIQGPGNTIYF.

As regards this clone: One junction end disagrees with the germline gene, perhaps due to a read error. The DNA for the CDR3 is TGTGCCATCAGCCACCCCGGGGACAGAGTTATTAATAATCAGCCCCAGCATTTT. Translated, it gives CAISHPGDRVINNQPQHF. The V and J genes are TRBV7-9 and TRBJ1-5; 7 positions match TRBD1. Germline V lookup: CDR1 SEHNR, CDR2 FQNEAQ (reference sequence). The CDR3 extends over 18 amino acids.

This clone was detected only once. The chain uses TRBV7-2 and TRBJ2-7; TRBD1 matches at 10 bases. CDR3 size: 15 residues. V dropped 5 bases and J dropped 3; count of bases not matched to a gene: 7. Germline V gives CDR1 SGHTA, CDR2 FQGNSA. CDR3 loop: CASSGRTGGGYEQYF. Written as DNA, the CDR3 is TGTGCCAGCAGCGGACGGACAGGGGGGGGCTACGAGCAGTACTTC.